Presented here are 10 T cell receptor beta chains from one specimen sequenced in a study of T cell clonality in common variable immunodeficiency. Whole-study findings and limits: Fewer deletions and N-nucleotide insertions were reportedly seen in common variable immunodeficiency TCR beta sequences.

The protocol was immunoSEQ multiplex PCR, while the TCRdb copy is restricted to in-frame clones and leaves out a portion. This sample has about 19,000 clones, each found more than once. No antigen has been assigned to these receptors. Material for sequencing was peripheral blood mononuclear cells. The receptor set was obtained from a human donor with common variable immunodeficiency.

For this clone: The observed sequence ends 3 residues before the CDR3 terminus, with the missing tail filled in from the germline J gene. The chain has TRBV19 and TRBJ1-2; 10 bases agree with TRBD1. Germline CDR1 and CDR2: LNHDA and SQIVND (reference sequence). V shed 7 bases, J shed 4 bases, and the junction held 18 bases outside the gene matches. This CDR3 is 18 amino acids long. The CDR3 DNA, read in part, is TGTGCCAGTACGCCACAATGGGACAGGGGCGTTTGGGGCTATGGC. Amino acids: CASTPQWDRGVWGYG. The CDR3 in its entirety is CASTPQWDRGVWGYGYTF. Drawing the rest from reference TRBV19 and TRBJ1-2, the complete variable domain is DGGITQSPKYLFRKEGQNVTLSCEQNLNHDAMYWYRQDPGQGLRLIYYSQIVNDFQKGDIAEGYSVSREKKESFPLTVTSAQKNPTAFYLCASTPQWDRGVWGYGYTFGSGTRLTVV.

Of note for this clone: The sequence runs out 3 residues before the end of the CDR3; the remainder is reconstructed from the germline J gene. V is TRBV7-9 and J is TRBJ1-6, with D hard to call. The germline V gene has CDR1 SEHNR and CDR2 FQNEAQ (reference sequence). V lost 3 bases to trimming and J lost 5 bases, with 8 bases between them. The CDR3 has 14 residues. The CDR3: CASSLLADNSPLHF. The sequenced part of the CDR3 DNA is TGTGCCAGCAGCTTGTTGGCAGATAATTCACCC.

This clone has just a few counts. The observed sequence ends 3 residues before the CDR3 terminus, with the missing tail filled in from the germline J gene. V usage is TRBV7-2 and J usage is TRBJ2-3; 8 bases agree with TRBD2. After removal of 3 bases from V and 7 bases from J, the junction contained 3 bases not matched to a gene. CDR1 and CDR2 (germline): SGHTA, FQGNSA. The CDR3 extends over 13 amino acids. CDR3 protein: CASSLLAGNTQYF. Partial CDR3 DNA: TGTGCCAGCAGCTTGCTAGCGGGTAATACG.

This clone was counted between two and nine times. The CDR3 here is CASNSGGVGEDEQYF. The sequenced CDR3 bases are TGTGCCAGCAATAGCGGGGGCGTCGGTGAGGACGAG. The chain uses TRBV19 and TRBJ2-7; 9 bases align to TRBD2. The DNA ends 3 residues before the CDR3 does, and the rest of the CDR3 is filled in from the germline J gene. V was clipped by 9 bases and J by 5 bases; unmatched bases: 14. Looked up from germline, CDR1 is LNHDA and CDR2 is SQIVND (reference sequence). CDR3 length: 15 amino acids.

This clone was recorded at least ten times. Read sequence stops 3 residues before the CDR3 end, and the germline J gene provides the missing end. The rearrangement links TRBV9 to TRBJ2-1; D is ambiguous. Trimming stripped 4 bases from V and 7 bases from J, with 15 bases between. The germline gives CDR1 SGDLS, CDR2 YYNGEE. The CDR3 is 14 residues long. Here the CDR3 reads CASSPGQVANEQFF. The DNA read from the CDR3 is TGTGCCAGCAGCCCAGGTCAGGTGGCGAATGAG.

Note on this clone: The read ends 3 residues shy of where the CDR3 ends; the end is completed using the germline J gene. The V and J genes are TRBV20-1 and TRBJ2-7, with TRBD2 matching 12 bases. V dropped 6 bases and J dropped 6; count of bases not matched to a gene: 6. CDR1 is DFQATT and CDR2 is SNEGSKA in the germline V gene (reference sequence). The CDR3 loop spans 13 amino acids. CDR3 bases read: TGCAGTGCCACGACTAGCGGGAGTGGCGAG. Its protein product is CSATTSGSGE. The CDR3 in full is CSATTSGSGEQYF.

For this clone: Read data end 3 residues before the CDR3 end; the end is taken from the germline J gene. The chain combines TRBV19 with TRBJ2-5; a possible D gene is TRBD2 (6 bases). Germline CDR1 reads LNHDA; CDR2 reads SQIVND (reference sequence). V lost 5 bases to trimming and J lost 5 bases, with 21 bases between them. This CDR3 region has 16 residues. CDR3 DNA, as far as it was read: TGTGCCAGTAGTCCCGCGACTACCTCACGGGGGGAGACC. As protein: CASSPATTSRGET. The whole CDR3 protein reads CASSPATTSRGETQYF.

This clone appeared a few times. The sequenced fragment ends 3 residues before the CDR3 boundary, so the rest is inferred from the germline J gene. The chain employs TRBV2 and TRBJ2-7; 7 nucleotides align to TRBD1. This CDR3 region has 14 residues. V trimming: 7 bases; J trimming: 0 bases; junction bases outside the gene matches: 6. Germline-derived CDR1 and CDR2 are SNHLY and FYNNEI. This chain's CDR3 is CASNTGANSYEQYF. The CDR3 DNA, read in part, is TGTGCCAGCAACACAGGGGCCAACTCCTACGAG. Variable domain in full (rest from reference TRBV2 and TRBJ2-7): EPEVTQTPSHQVTQMGQEVILRCVPISNHLYFYWYRQILGQKVEFLVSFYNNEISEKSEIFDDQFSVERPDGSNFTLKIRSTKLEDSAMYFCASNTGANSYEQYFGPGTRLTVT.

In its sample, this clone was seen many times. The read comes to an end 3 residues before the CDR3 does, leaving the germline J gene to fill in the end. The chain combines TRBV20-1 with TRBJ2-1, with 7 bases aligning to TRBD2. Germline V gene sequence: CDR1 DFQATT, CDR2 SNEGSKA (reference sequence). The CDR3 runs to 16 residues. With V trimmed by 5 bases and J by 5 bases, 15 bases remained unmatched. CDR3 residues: CSASQAGLKSNNEQFF. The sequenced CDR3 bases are TGCAGTGCTTCCCAAGCGGGACTCAAATCAAACAATGAG.

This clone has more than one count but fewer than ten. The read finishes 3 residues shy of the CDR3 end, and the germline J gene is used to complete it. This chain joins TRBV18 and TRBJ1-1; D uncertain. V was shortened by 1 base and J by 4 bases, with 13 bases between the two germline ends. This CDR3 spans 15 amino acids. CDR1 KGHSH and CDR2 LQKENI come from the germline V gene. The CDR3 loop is CASSPLFRGLTEAFF. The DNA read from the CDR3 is TGTGCCAGCTCACCACTGTTTCGGGGTCTCACTGAA.